This T cell receptor beta chain is drawn from a study of CD8 T cells in ankylosing spondylitis. Quantitative 5'-RACE with molecular barcodes was used to make the TCR beta libraries. TCRdb ran MiXCR on the 5' RACE reads and lists one entry per CDR3 protein. The data contain some 220,000 distinct CDR3 sequences, around 6.6% of them singletons. Trimming cost V 7 bases and J 8 bases, with 26 bases left between them. Germline CDR1 is SQVTM and CDR2 is ANQGSEA. The length of the CDR3 is 16 residues. General study points: In peripheral blood, disease-linked CD8+ clones occurred at relatively low frequencies. There were earlier reports of some motif variants in reactive arthritis synovial fluid and blood. What appeared characteristic of ankylosing spondylitis blood was a TCR beta motif of eight highly homologous variants. From matched ankylosing spondylitis synovial fluid, disease-linked clones were reportedly recovered at significantly enriched levels.

This clonotype was seen ten or more times. The target antigen is unknown. The sample taken for sequencing was blood, either unsorted or a sorted T cell fraction (not recorded which). This clonotype was obtained from a male donor with ankylosing spondylitis. The rearrangement joins TRBV29-1 to TRBJ1-4; possible D gene TRBD1, 5 bases. Here the CDR3 DNA reads TGCAGCGCCAAATCGGGACGGCGCTTGTCTGACGAAAAACTGTTTTTT. Encoded protein: CSAKSGRRLSDEKLFF. Supplemented by reference TRBV29-1 and TRBJ1-4, the full variable domain reads SAVISQKPSRDICQRGTSLTIQCQVDSQVTMMFWYRQQPGQSLTLIATANQGSEATYESGFVIDKFPISRPNLTFSTLTVSNMSPEDSSIYLCSAKSGRRLSDEKLFFGSGTQLSVL.